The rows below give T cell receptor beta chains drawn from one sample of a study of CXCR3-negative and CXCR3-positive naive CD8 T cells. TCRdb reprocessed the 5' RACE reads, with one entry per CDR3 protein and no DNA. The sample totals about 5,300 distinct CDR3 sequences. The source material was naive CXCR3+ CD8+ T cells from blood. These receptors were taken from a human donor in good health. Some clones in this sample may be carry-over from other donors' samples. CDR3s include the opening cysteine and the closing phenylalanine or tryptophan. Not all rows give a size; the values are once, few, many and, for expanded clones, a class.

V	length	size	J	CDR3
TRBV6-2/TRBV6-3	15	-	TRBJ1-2	CASSYSPSGPYGYTF
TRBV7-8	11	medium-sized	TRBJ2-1	CASSLPGEQFF
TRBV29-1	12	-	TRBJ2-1	CSVVQGGGEQFF
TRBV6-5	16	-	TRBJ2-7	CASSHRQTGSFYEQYF
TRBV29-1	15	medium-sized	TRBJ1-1	CSVEAYEGANTEAFF
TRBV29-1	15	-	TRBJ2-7	CSVETGWASSYEQYF
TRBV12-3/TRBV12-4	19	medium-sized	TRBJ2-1	CASSFLMERDRVRRGEQFF
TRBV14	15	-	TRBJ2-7	CASSPGWDGSYEQYF
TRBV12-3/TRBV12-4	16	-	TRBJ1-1	CASTLLGGGHNTEAFF
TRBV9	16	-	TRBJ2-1	CASSVSVGNSYNEQFF
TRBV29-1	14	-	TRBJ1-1	CSVEDIRGRTSAFF
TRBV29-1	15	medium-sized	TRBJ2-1	CSVEDPGSSYNEQFF
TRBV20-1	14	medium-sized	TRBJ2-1	CSAVTGGQKNEQFF
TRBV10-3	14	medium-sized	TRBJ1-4	CAISDQGVGEKLFF
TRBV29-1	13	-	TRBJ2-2	CSVLGGSTGELFF
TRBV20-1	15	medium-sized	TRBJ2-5	CSARDKDGRQETQYF
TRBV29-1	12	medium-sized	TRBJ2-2	CSVLGAPGELFF
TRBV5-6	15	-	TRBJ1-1	CASSSPRAEDTEAFF
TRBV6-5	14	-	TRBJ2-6	CASSYSGSSNVLTF
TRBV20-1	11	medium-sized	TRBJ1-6	CSAQRGSPLHF
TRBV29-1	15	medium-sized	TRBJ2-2	CSVLAGTGITGELFF
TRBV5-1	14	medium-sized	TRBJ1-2	CASSSGIGSYGYTF
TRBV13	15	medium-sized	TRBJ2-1	CASSLRGGPRNEQFF
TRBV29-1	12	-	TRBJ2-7	CSGSGHSYEQYF